This T cell receptor beta chain was profiled in a study of tumor and adjacent non-tumor tissue in lung cancer. Details on this clonotype: One junction end does not reproduce the germline sequence, and a read error may be involved.

The library came from three nested PCR rounds adapted from ARM-PCR protocols. One entry per CDR3 protein, called by TCRdb with MiXCR from the multiplex PCR reads. The sample lists roughly 200,000 distinct CDR3 sequences; 60% to 85% were seen once. The CDR3 is 15 amino acids. Germline lookup yields CDR1 MNHNS and CDR2 SASEGT. RNA was extracted from bulk tissue without any cell sorting. This TCR derives from a man aged 60-69 years with non-small cell lung cancer. The chain couples TRBV6-1 to TRBJ1-5; maybe TRBD1 (6 bases). The source material was lung tumor tissue. The CDR3 DNA sequence: TGTGTCAGCAGTTTCACGACAGGAAACAATCAGCCCCAGCATTTT. Translation gives CVSSFTTGNNQPQHF.